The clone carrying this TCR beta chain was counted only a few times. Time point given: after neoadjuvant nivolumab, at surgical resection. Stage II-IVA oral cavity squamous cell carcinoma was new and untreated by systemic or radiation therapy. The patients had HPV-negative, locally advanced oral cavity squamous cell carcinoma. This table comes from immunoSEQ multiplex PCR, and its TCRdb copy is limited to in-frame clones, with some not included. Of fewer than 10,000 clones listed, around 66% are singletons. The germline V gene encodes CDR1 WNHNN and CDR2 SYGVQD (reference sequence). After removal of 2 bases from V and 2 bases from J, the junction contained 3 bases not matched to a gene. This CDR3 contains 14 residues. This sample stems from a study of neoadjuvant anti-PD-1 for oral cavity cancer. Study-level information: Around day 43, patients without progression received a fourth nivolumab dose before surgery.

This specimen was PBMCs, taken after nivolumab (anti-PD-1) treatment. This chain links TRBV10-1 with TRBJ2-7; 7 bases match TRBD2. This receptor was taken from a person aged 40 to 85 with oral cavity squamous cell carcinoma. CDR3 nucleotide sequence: TGCGCCAGCAGTGAGGGACTAGGGGCCTACGAGCAGTACTTC. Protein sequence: CASSEGLGAYEQYF.